The T cell receptor (beta chain) under discussion was sequenced for a study of metastatic and nonmetastatic thyroid tumors. Background on the study: Peripheral blood and tumor or nodule samples from malignant and benign thyroid patients were compared.

TCRdb re-called clones from the PCR reads using MiXCR. The sample contains about 39,000 clones, approximately 20% of which appear only once. Comment on this clone: Its target is unknown.

The germline V gene has CDR1 SGHTS and CDR2 YDEGEE. This CDR3 is 16 amino acids long. The V segment lost 0 bases and the J segment 4 bases; nucleotides outside the gene matches: 4. Each patient went into thyroid surgery without having received any treatment. Regarding the study as a whole: In both blood and tumor samples, TCR beta diversity was reported significantly higher for malignant than benign nodules.

Sequencing used tumor tissue. The V and J genes are TRBV5-8 and TRBJ2-2; 9 bases align to TRBD2. This clonotype originated in a female donor with papillary thyroid cancer or a benign thyroid nodule (not recorded which). Some clones in this sample may be carry-over from other donors' samples. The CDR3 sequence: CASSLVGTSLTGELFF. The CDR3 DNA is TGTGCCAGCAGCTTGGTAGGGACTAGCCTCACCGGGGAGCTGTTTTTT.